The rows below give T cell receptor beta chains drawn from one sample of a study of blood T cell repertoires in COVID-19. TCRdb keeps only in-frame clones here, not all; method: immunoSEQ multiplex PCR. The sample contains about 100,000 clones, 80% to 90% of which appear only once. Specimen: peripheral blood. Receptors originate from a man older than 75 with acute or convalescent COVID-19. Each CDR3 is given with its conserved first and last residue. D genes are given only for firm matches. Clone size appears in some rows only: once, few, many, or a class for an expanded clone.

D gene: TRBD2
clone size: NA
V gene: TRBV15
J gene: TRBJ2-1
CDR3 protein: CATSRDTTSGSVYNEQFF
CDR3 DNA: TGTGCCACCAGCAGAGATACGACTAGCGGGAGCGTCTACAATGAGCAGTTCTTC

D gene: TRBD1
clone size: NA
V gene: TRBV18
J gene: TRBJ2-7
CDR3 protein: CASSLSGTGWYEQYF
CDR3 DNA: TGTGCCAGCTCACTCTCCGGGACAGGTTGGTACGAGCAGTACTTC

D gene: NA
clone size: NA
V gene: TRBV6-2/TRBV6-3
J gene: TRBJ2-7
CDR3 protein: CASSPPNYEQYF
CDR3 DNA: TGTGCCAGCAGCCCCCCCAACTACGAGCAGTACTTC

D gene: NA
clone size: NA
V gene: TRBV10-1
J gene: TRBJ2-1
CDR3 protein: CASSEIVQFF
CDR3 DNA: TGCGCCAGCAGTGAGATAGTGCAGTTCTTC

D gene: NA
clone size: NA
V gene: TRBV5-6
J gene: TRBJ1-5
CDR3 protein: CASSLRVGLSNQPQHF
CDR3 DNA: TGTGCCAGCAGCTTACGTGTAGGACTTAGCAATCAGCCCCAGCATTTT

D gene: NA
clone size: once
V gene: TRBV20-1
J gene: TRBJ2-1
CDR3 protein: CSASYPNTQNNEQFF
CDR3 DNA: TGCAGTGCTAGTTACCCTAATACTCAAAACAATGAGCAGTTCTTC

D gene: NA
clone size: NA
V gene: TRBV4-1
J gene: TRBJ2-5
CDR3 protein: CASSLGAGAETQYF
CDR3 DNA: TGCGCCAGCAGCCTAGGGGCAGGAGCAGAGACCCAGTACTTC

D gene: TRBD1
clone size: NA
V gene: TRBV5-4
J gene: TRBJ2-5
CDR3 protein: CASSTGQGKTQYF
CDR3 DNA: TGTGCCAGCAGCACGGGACAGGGAAAGACCCAGTACTTC

D gene: TRBD1
clone size: NA
V gene: TRBV5-4
J gene: TRBJ2-6
CDR3 protein: CASSPDRAISTTVLTF
CDR3 DNA: TGTGCCAGCAGCCCCGACAGGGCGATCAGCACCACCGTCCTGACTTTC

D gene: NA
clone size: NA
V gene: TRBV6-6
J gene: TRBJ2-1
CDR3 protein: CASRPMGDSSYNEQFF
CDR3 DNA: TGTGCCAGCAGGCCTATGGGGGACTCCTCCTACAATGAGCAGTTCTTC

D gene: TRBD2
clone size: NA
V gene: TRBV11-2
J gene: TRBJ2-3
CDR3 protein: CASSLEAAGGRTDTQYF
CDR3 DNA: TGTGCCAGCAGCTTAGAGGCGGCGGGAGGGAGAACAGATACGCAGTATTTT

D gene: TRBD2
clone size: NA
V gene: TRBV7-7
J gene: TRBJ2-1
CDR3 protein: CASSRGLEAGVRNEQFF
CDR3 DNA: TGTGCTAGCAGCCGGGGTTTAGAAGCGGGAGTTCGCAATGAGCAGTTCTTC

D gene: TRBD1
clone size: NA
V gene: TRBV7-2
J gene: TRBJ2-7
CDR3 protein: CASSLGTGGPYF
CDR3 DNA: TGTGCCAGCAGCTTAGGGACAGGAGGTCCGTACTTC

D gene: TRBD1
clone size: few
V gene: TRBV6-2/TRBV6-3
J gene: TRBJ1-5
CDR3 protein: CASSYRDRASNQPQHF
CDR3 DNA: TGTGCCAGCAGTTACCGAGACAGGGCTAGCAATCAGCCCCAGCATTTT

D gene: NA
clone size: NA
V gene: TRBV6-5
J gene: TRBJ1-5
CDR3 protein: CASSVRGNQPQHF
CDR3 DNA: TGTGCCAGCAGCGTACGGGGGAATCAGCCCCAGCATTTT

D gene: NA
clone size: few
V gene: TRBV3-1/TRBV3-2
J gene: TRBJ1-1
CDR3 protein: CASSQGRGITEAFF
CDR3 DNA: TGTGCCAGCAGCCAAGGCAGGGGAATCACTGAAGCTTTCTTT

D gene: TRBD2
clone size: NA
V gene: TRBV7-2
J gene: TRBJ2-7
CDR3 protein: CASSRPLREVSYEQYF
CDR3 DNA: TGTGCCAGCAGCCGGCCGTTGCGGGAGGTCTCCTACGAGCAGTACTTC

D gene: NA
clone size: NA
V gene: TRBV6-2/TRBV6-3
J gene: TRBJ1-5
CDR3 protein: CASSYTGGVQPQHF
CDR3 DNA: TGTGCCAGCAGTTATACGGGGGGCGTTCAGCCCCAGCATTTT

D gene: TRBD1
clone size: NA
V gene: TRBV5-1
J gene: TRBJ2-7
CDR3 protein: CASSPGQGLNEQYF
CDR3 DNA: TGCGCCAGCAGCCCGGGACAGGGATTAAACGAGCAGTACTTC

D gene: NA
clone size: NA
V gene: TRBV30
J gene: TRBJ1-4
CDR3 protein: CAWNIVINEKLFF
CDR3 DNA: TGTGCCTGGAATATAGTAATTAATGAAAAACTGTTTTTT

D gene: TRBD2
clone size: NA
V gene: TRBV7-3
J gene: TRBJ2-7
CDR3 protein: CASSPSGEGEQYF
CDR3 DNA: TGTGCCAGCAGCCCCAGCGGGGAAGGCGAGCAGTACTTC

D gene: NA
clone size: NA
V gene: TRBV25-1
J gene: TRBJ1-2
CDR3 protein: CASRREDGYTF
CDR3 DNA: TGTGCCAGCCGGCGGGAAGATGGCTACACCTTC

D gene: NA
clone size: NA
V gene: TRBV5-4
J gene: TRBJ1-6
CDR3 protein: CASSLGFEDSPLHF
CDR3 DNA: TGTGCCAGCAGCTTGGGGTTCGAGGATTCACCCCTCCACTTT

D gene: TRBD1
clone size: NA
V gene: TRBV4-1
J gene: TRBJ1-4
CDR3 protein: CASSEQGNEKLFF
CDR3 DNA: TGCGCCAGCAGCGAACAGGGGAATGAAAAACTGTTTTTT

D gene: NA
clone size: NA
V gene: TRBV7-2
J gene: TRBJ2-7
CDR3 protein: CASSFSGEANHEQYF
CDR3 DNA: TGTGCCAGCAGCTTTTCGGGAGAGGCCAACCACGAGCAGTACTTC

D gene: NA
clone size: NA
V gene: TRBV2
J gene: TRBJ1-4
CDR3 protein: CASSGDIGEKLFF
CDR3 DNA: TGTGCCAGCAGTGGGGACATCGGTGAAAAACTGTTTTTT

D gene: TRBD2
clone size: NA
V gene: TRBV7-3
J gene: TRBJ2-1
CDR3 protein: CASSATSGSDNEQFF
CDR3 DNA: TGTGCCAGCAGCGCGACTAGCGGGAGCGACAATGAGCAGTTCTTC

D gene: TRBD1
clone size: NA
V gene: TRBV29-1
J gene: TRBJ1-1
CDR3 protein: CSAGTALNTEAFF
CDR3 DNA: TGCAGCGCTGGGACAGCATTGAACACTGAAGCTTTCTTT

D gene: NA
clone size: NA
V gene: TRBV10-3
J gene: TRBJ2-1
CDR3 protein: CAISERVGGANEQFF
CDR3 DNA: TGTGCCATCAGTGAGAGAGTCGGAGGAGCTAATGAGCAGTTCTTC

D gene: NA
clone size: NA
V gene: TRBV5-1
J gene: TRBJ2-7
CDR3 protein: CASSLNRVEQYF
CDR3 DNA: TGCGCCAGCAGCTTAAACAGGGTCGAGCAGTACTTC

D gene: NA
clone size: NA
V gene: TRBV7-8
J gene: TRBJ1-1
CDR3 protein: CASSPQGSDTEAFF
CDR3 DNA: TGTGCCAGCAGCCCGCAGGGAAGTGACACTGAAGCTTTCTTT

D gene: TRBD1
clone size: NA
V gene: TRBV5-4
J gene: TRBJ1-6
CDR3 protein: CASSLGQGSPLHF
CDR3 DNA: TGTGCCAGCAGCTTGGGACAGGGTTCACCCCTCCACTTT

D gene: TRBD1
clone size: NA
V gene: TRBV28
J gene: TRBJ1-5
CDR3 protein: CATTGTGFRQPQHF
CDR3 DNA: TGTGCGACGACCGGGACAGGGTTCCGTCAGCCCCAGCATTTT

D gene: TRBD2
clone size: NA
V gene: TRBV3-1/TRBV3-2
J gene: TRBJ2-7
CDR3 protein: CASSLAGGGQIEQYF
CDR3 DNA: TGTGCCAGCAGCCTAGCGGGAGGCGGGCAGATCGAGCAGTACTTC

D gene: NA
clone size: NA
V gene: TRBV3-1/TRBV3-2
J gene: TRBJ1-3
CDR3 protein: CASSRDKSISTIYF
CDR3 DNA: TGTGCCAGCAGTCGGGACAAATCCATCTCCACCATATATTTT

D gene: TRBD1
clone size: NA
V gene: TRBV6-2/TRBV6-3
J gene: TRBJ2-2
CDR3 protein: CASSHDRGPDTGELFF
CDR3 DNA: TGTGCCAGCAGTCACGACAGGGGGCCGGACACCGGGGAGCTGTTTTTT

D gene: TRBD2
clone size: NA
V gene: TRBV5-4
J gene: TRBJ2-2
CDR3 protein: CASSLGGLAGWFGTGELFF
CDR3 DNA: TGTGCCAGCAGCTTGGGAGGGCTAGCGGGATGGTTCGGGACCGGGGAGCTGTTTTTT

D gene: NA
clone size: NA
V gene: TRBV6-5
J gene: TRBJ2-2
CDR3 protein: CASERANTGELFF
CDR3 DNA: TGTGCCAGCGAAAGAGCGAACACCGGGGAGCTGTTTTTT

D gene: TRBD1
clone size: NA
V gene: TRBV29-1
J gene: TRBJ1-2
CDR3 protein: CSVESGTANYGYTF
CDR3 DNA: TGCAGCGTTGAATCAGGGACAGCTAACTATGGCTACACCTTC

D gene: NA
clone size: NA
V gene: TRBV28
J gene: TRBJ1-1
CDR3 protein: CASNLGLGRPNTEAFF
CDR3 DNA: TGTGCCAGCAATCTTGGGTTAGGCAGGCCTAACACTGAAGCTTTCTTT

D gene: TRBD1
clone size: NA
V gene: TRBV6-6
J gene: TRBJ1-2
CDR3 protein: CASSYEGAYGYTF
CDR3 DNA: TGTGCCAGCAGTTACGAGGGGGCCTATGGCTACACCTTC

D gene: TRBD1
clone size: once
V gene: TRBV7-8
J gene: TRBJ2-5
CDR3 protein: CASSHGWDRDSRETQYF
CDR3 DNA: TGTGCCAGCAGCCATGGCTGGGACAGGGATTCTCGAGAGACCCAGTACTTC

D gene: NA
clone size: NA
V gene: TRBV5-1
J gene: TRBJ2-3
CDR3 protein: CASSLDGASVSADTQYF
CDR3 DNA: TGCGCCAGCAGCTTGGATGGGGCTAGCGTTAGCGCAGATACGCAGTATTTT

D gene: NA
clone size: NA
V gene: TRBV11-2
J gene: TRBJ2-3
CDR3 protein: CASSSSGVRRRDSNTQYF
CDR3 DNA: TGTGCCAGCAGCAGCTCCGGGGTGAGGAGACGGGATTCGAATACGCAGTATTTT

D gene: NA
clone size: NA
V gene: TRBV7-8
J gene: TRBJ1-2
CDR3 protein: CASSPGQYGYTF
CDR3 DNA: TGTGCCAGCAGCCCCGGACAGTATGGCTACACCTTC

D gene: TRBD1
clone size: NA
V gene: TRBV4-3
J gene: TRBJ1-1
CDR3 protein: CASSRGQGPNTEAFF
CDR3 DNA: TGCGCCAGCAGCCGCGGACAGGGCCCGAACACTGAAGCTTTCTTT

D gene: TRBD1
clone size: NA
V gene: TRBV28
J gene: TRBJ1-1
CDR3 protein: CASSYPGQVNTEAFF
CDR3 DNA: TGTGCCAGCAGCTATCCGGGACAGGTGAACACTGAAGCTTTCTTT

D gene: NA
clone size: NA
V gene: TRBV16
J gene: TRBJ1-5
CDR3 protein: CASSQSGGEPQHF
CDR3 DNA: TGTGCCAGCAGCCAATCGGGAGGAGAGCCCCAGCATTTT

D gene: TRBD2
clone size: NA
V gene: TRBV18
J gene: TRBJ2-3
CDR3 protein: CASSRGLAGVEDTQYF
CDR3 DNA: TGTGCCAGCTCCCGAGGACTAGCGGGAGTGGAAGATACGCAGTATTTT

D gene: NA
clone size: NA
V gene: TRBV2
J gene: TRBJ2-6
CDR3 protein: CASSETRAGANVLTF
CDR3 DNA: TGTGCCAGCAGTGAAACGAGGGCTGGGGCCAACGTCCTGACTTTC

D gene: NA
clone size: few
V gene: TRBV5-5
J gene: TRBJ1-2
CDR3 protein: CASSLGTPLPNYGYTF
CDR3 DNA: TGTGCCAGCAGCTTAGGGACACCCCTTCCTAACTATGGCTACACCTTC

D gene: NA
clone size: NA
V gene: TRBV13
J gene: TRBJ2-6
CDR3 protein: CASSPGVTGIHSGANVLTF
CDR3 DNA: TGTGCCAGCAGCCCTGGGGTGACAGGCATCCACTCTGGGGCCAACGTCCTGACTTTC

D gene: TRBD1
clone size: NA
V gene: TRBV6-5
J gene: TRBJ1-2
CDR3 protein: CASSTGQATDGYTF
CDR3 DNA: TGTGCCAGCAGTACGGGACAGGCTACCGATGGCTACACCTTC

D gene: TRBD1
clone size: NA
V gene: TRBV9
J gene: TRBJ1-4
CDR3 protein: CASSGRQGRSGEKLFF
CDR3 DNA: TGTGCCAGCAGCGGGCGACAGGGGCGCAGTGGTGAAAAACTGTTTTTT

D gene: NA
clone size: NA
V gene: TRBV7-8
J gene: TRBJ2-3
CDR3 protein: CASSLGGVAGTDTQYF
CDR3 DNA: TGTGCCAGCAGCTTAGGCGGGGTAGCCGGCACAGATACGCAGTATTTT

D gene: NA
clone size: once
V gene: TRBV19
J gene: TRBJ2-1
CDR3 protein: CASSIGLDYEQFF
CDR3 DNA: TGTGCCAGTAGTATTGGCTTGGACTATGAGCAGTTCTTC

D gene: TRBD2
clone size: NA
V gene: TRBV5-1
J gene: TRBJ2-3
CDR3 protein: CASSLSTGTSGSSPGSTDTQYF
CDR3 DNA: TGCGCCAGCAGCTTGTCGACCGGGACTAGCGGGAGTAGCCCTGGGAGCACAGATACGCAGTATTTT

D gene: TRBD2
clone size: few
V gene: TRBV6-5
J gene: TRBJ2-3
CDR3 protein: CASRSSGSADTQYF
CDR3 DNA: TGTGCCAGCAGATCCAGCGGGAGCGCAGATACGCAGTATTTT

D gene: TRBD1
clone size: NA
V gene: TRBV6-2/TRBV6-3
J gene: TRBJ2-7
CDR3 protein: CASSTRGQVPYEQYF
CDR3 DNA: TGTGCCAGCAGTACCCGGGGACAGGTGCCCTACGAGCAGTACTTC

D gene: NA
clone size: once
V gene: TRBV4-3
J gene: TRBJ2-1
CDR3 protein: CASSQDRDFYNEQFF
CDR3 DNA: TGCGCCAGCAGCCAAGACCGGGACTTTTACAATGAGCAGTTCTTC